The clone carrying this T cell receptor beta chain occurred many times. The data were taken from a study of T cells after yellow fever vaccination. Background on the study: Low-cell-number fractions were prepared with SMART-Seq v4 Ultra Low Input.

TCR cDNA, made by 5'RACE template switching, carried an added universal primer site and UMIs. TCRdb analysed the 5' RACE reads with MiXCR anew, one entry per CDR3 protein. The table records some 350,000 distinct CDR3 sequences, 4.1% of them present only once. The germline V and J ends were trimmed by 3 bases and 2 bases, with 7 bases remaining between them. Germline V lookup: CDR1 SGHTA, CDR2 FQGNSA. The length of the CDR3 is 13 residues. This clonotype was sampled from a man between 18 and 29 years old who received the YFV17D yellow fever vaccine. The specimen comprised PBMCs, sampled 5 days after the yellow fever booster vaccination. V gene TRBV7-2 combines with J gene TRBJ1-2; no clear D. The CDR3 loop is CASSFPGNYGYTF. CDR3 DNA: TGTGCCAGCAGCTTCCCCGGGAACTATGGCTACACCTTC.